Detailed here is one T cell receptor (beta chain). Its antigen remains unidentified. The diagnostic workup employed clinical symptoms, serum thyroxine, TRAb, thyroid ultrasound and orbital computed tomography. Amplification targeted the TCR beta CDR3 regions, with RNA transcripts as the source material. First-round RT-PCR used HTBI primers; second-round multiplex PCR followed. One entry per CDR3 protein, called by TCRdb with MiXCR from the multiplex PCR reads. The sample yields some 240,000 distinct CDR3 sequences, around 45% seen once. This sample was included in a study of Graves' ophthalmopathy and Graves' hyperthyroidism. Study-level background: Sampling took place at initial diagnosis, with peripheral blood obtained before any treatment. Study-wide results and caveats: Researchers report that a 13-signature model separated ophthalmopathy from stable hyperthyroidism, posting 87.88% sensitivity and 81.08% specificity.

The V end lost 10 bases, the J end lost 6 bases, and 16 bases lay between the germline ends. The CDR3 spans 12 residues. The specimen was peripheral blood. This TCR came from an adult man with Graves' ophthalmopathy. V usage is TRBV12-3 or TRBV12-4 and J usage is TRBJ2-7, with D unclear. CDR3 in amino acids: CATRGPGGEQYF. The CDR3 DNA sequence: TGTGCCACCCGCGGACCGGGTGGCGAGCAGTACTTC.